The 19 T cell receptor beta chains listed next were all sequenced from one sample in a study of blood T cell repertoires in COVID-19. The data were produced by immunoSEQ multiplex PCR, yet TCRdb's version contains in-frame clones alone and is incomplete. The sample consists of roughly 250,000 clones, 80% to 90% of them appearing once. The sample comprised PBMCs or T cells enriched from blood (not recorded which). The receptors here all came from a woman between 18 and 29 years old who had recovered from COVID-19.

The DNA for the CDR3 is TGCAGCGTTGAGTGGGACAGGGTCCCTGGCTACACCTTC. Protein product: CSVEWDRVPGYTF. The chain employs TRBV29-1 and TRBJ1-2; 9 bases map to TRBD1. The CDR3 consists of 13 residues. CDR1 SQVTM and CDR2 ANQGSEA come from the germline V gene. V lost 3 bases and J lost 7; bases outside the gene matches: 6. Complete variable domain (other parts from reference TRBV29-1 and TRBJ1-2): SAVISQKPSRDICQRGTSLTIQCQVDSQVTMMFWYRQQPGQSLTLIATANQGSEATYESGFVIDKFPISRPNLTFSTLTVSNMSPEDSSIYLCSVEWDRVPGYTFGSGTRLTVV.

Comments on this clone: Other DNA sequences from this sample encode an identical CDR3 as well. The rearrangement links TRBV5-4 to TRBJ2-5, with 8 nucleotides matching TRBD2. Germline V lookup: CDR1 SGHNT, CDR2 YYREEE (reference sequence). CDR3 length: 14 amino acids. Germline trimming cut 4 bases from V and 5 bases from J; bases unmatched to any gene: 7. The CDR3 DNA reads TGTGCCAGCAGCAGTAGGACGGGAGGGGAGACCCAGTACTTC. This encodes CASSSRTGGETQYF.

The rearrangement uses TRBV27 and TRBJ2-1, with D possibly TRBD2 on 5 matching bases. Trimming shortened V by 1 base and J by 5 bases, and 9 bases separated the two germline ends. This CDR3 spans 14 amino acids. CDR1 is MNHEY, CDR2 SMNVEV, per germline (reference sequence). CDR3 amino acids: CASSLFLANNEQFF. The CDR3 DNA is TGTGCCAGCAGTTTATTTCTAGCCAACAATGAGCAGTTCTTC.

The chain couples TRBV28 to TRBJ1-1; D is unclear. The germline CDR1 and CDR2 sequences are MDHEN and SYDVKM. Between the trimmed V and J ends, which lost 3 bases and 6 bases, there was a span of 11 bases. This CDR3 comprises 13 residues. This CDR3 reads CASSLSGWAEAFF. For the CDR3, the DNA is TGTGCCAGCAGTTTGTCGGGGTGGGCTGAAGCTTTCTTT. Combining the CDR3 with reference TRBV28 and TRBJ1-1 gives the whole variable domain DVKVTQSSRYLVKRTGEKVFLECVQDMDHENMFWYRQDPGLGLRLIYFSYDVKMKEKGDIPEGYSVSREKKERFSLILESASTNQTSMYLCASSLSGWAEAFFGQGTRLTVV.

The chain combines TRBV4-1 with TRBJ2-7; 8 bases are shared with TRBD2. The CDR3 totals 16 residues. CDR1 is MGHRA and CDR2 is YSYEKL in the germline V gene. The V gene end was trimmed by 4 bases and the J gene end by 0 bases; junction bases not matched to a gene: 8. The chain's CDR3 is CASSLRGGESSYEQYF. In nucleotides, the CDR3 is TGCGCCAGCAGCCTCCGGGGGGGCGAGAGCTCCTACGAGCAGTACTTC.

On this clone itself: Just one base apart from a much larger clone, this may be a read error. The chain couples TRBV4-2 to TRBJ1-2; a possible D gene is TRBD1 (5 bases). V lost 0 bases, J lost 3 bases, and 5 bases lay in between. There are 13 residues in the CDR3. The germline V gene has CDR1 LGHNA and CDR2 YNFKEQ. The CDR3 sequence is CASSQDRDYGYTF. CDR3 DNA sequence: TGTGCCAGCAGCCAAGACAGGGACTATGGCTACACCTTC.

This clone was detected once. This chain connects TRBV4-1 to TRBJ1-6, with a weak D call TRBD1 (5 bases). In germline, CDR1 is MGHRA, CDR2 YSYEKL. Trimming shortened V by 0 bases and J by 7 bases, and 16 bases separated the two germline ends. The CDR3 has 17 amino acids. For the CDR3, the DNA is TGCGCCAGCAGCCAAGATTATATGGGGGGAAAGAATTCACCCCTCCACTTT. Translated: CASSQDYMGGKNSPLHF.

The rearrangement links TRBV11-2 to TRBJ2-1; tentatively, D is TRBD1 (6 bases). Trimming removed 5 bases at V and 7 bases at J, with 9 bases between. Germline CDR1 SGHAT, CDR2 FQNNGV. The CDR3 totals 12 residues. The CDR3 region is CASSTRGNEQFF. CDR3 coding DNA: TGTGCCAGCAGCACCAGGGGTAATGAGCAGTTCTTC.

This clone was seen a single time. This chain connects TRBV7-8 to TRBJ2-3, with D possibly TRBD1 on 5 matching bases. Germline V gene data show CDR1 as SGHVS and CDR2 as FQNEAQ. V was shortened by 5 bases and J by 6 bases, with 12 bases between the two germline ends. This CDR3 has 13 residues. CDR3 protein: CASSLIGADTQYF. CDR3 in DNA: TGTGCCAGCAGCCTCATAGGGGCGGATACGCAGTATTTT.

V is TRBV4-1 and J is TRBJ1-1; D ambiguous. The V and J ends lost 3 bases and 8 bases respectively, with 10 bases between them. Per germline, CDR1 MGHRA and CDR2 YSYEKL. CDR3 length equals 12 residues. The CDR3 nucleotides are TGCGCCAGCAGCCATACCGGGATAGAAGCTTTCTTT. It specifies CASSHTGIEAFF.

The rearrangement uses TRBV2 and TRBJ2-1, with 10 bases that match TRBD2. Per germline, CDR1 SNHLY and CDR2 FYNNEI. The CDR3 totals 16 residues. Unmatched junction bases numbered 6, after V lost 7 bases and J lost 0 bases. Here the CDR3 DNA reads TGTGCCAGCACCCAAGTAGCGGGGGGCTCCTACAATGAGCAGTTCTTC. This translates into CASTQVAGGSYNEQFF.

The sample holds a few counts of this clone. This chain joins TRBV5-5 and TRBJ1-2; tentatively, D is TRBD1 (5 bases). V was pared by 4 bases and J by 5 bases, with 15 bases between. The CDR3 runs to 14 residues. The germline gives CDR1 SGHKS, CDR2 YYEKEE (reference sequence). The CDR3 nucleotides are TGTGCCAGCAGCCCTAGACAGCCCCTTTATGGCTACACCTTC. This encodes CASSPRQPLYGYTF.

The chain is built from TRBV6-5 and TRBJ2-1; TRBD2 might be the D (6 bases). The ends were cut back, 5 bases at V and 6 bases at J, with 11 bases in the middle. This CDR3 is 13 amino acids long. CDR1 and CDR2 (germline): MNHEY, SVGAGI. The CDR3 DNA sequence: TGTGCCAGCAGTCACCTCGGGGGCAATGAGCAGTTCTTC. This translates into CASSHLGGNEQFF.

CDR3 DNA sequence: TGTGCCAGCAGGGCGGGACAGCGCTCTAACTATGGCTACACCTTC. Its translation: CASRAGQRSNYGYTF. The chain employs TRBV6-5 and TRBJ1-2, with 7 bases lining up with TRBD1. There are 15 residues in the CDR3. CDR1 is MNHEY and CDR2 is SVGAGI in the germline V gene. After removal of 6 bases from V and 0 bases from J, the junction contained 7 bases not matched to a gene.

The chain employs TRBV28 and TRBJ1-3, with 9 bases lining up with TRBD1. The CDR3 consists of 16 residues. With 4 bases clipped from V and 8 bases from J, the junction kept 12 bases outside the gene matches. The V gene's germline CDR1 is MDHEN and CDR2 SYDVKM. CDR3 residues: CASSSTPGQGRDTIYF. The CDR3 DNA reads TGTGCCAGCAGTTCGACACCTGGACAGGGGAGGGACACCATATATTTT.

In DNA, the CDR3 is TGTGCCAGCAGCTTAACGACCCTAGCGGGGGCGGCAGATACGCAGTATTTT. This encodes CASSLTTLAGAADTQYF. The V and J genes are TRBV7-8 and TRBJ2-3; 10 bases agree with TRBD2. The CDR3 is 17 amino acids. The V and J ends lost 2 bases and 4 bases, in that order; junction bases with no gene match: 9. Germline V gene data show CDR1 as SGHVS and CDR2 as FQNEAQ.

V and J are TRBV13 and TRBJ1-1; D not resolved. The CDR3 sequence is 12 residues long. V dropped 3 bases and J dropped 6 bases, with 8 bases sitting between them. Germline values: CDR1 PRHDT, CDR2 FYEKMQ (reference sequence). CDR3 protein: CASSFLRSEAFF. CDR3 DNA sequence: TGTGCCAGCAGCTTCCTCAGATCTGAAGCTTTCTTT.

This chain uses TRBV6-4 with TRBJ2-1, with 10 bases that match TRBD2. Germline V gene sequence: CDR1 MRHNA, CDR2 SNTAGT. The CDR3 is made up of 16 amino acids. V dropped 0 bases and J dropped 3; count of bases not matched to a gene: 2. The CDR3 is CASSDSASGGYNEQFF. CDR3 nucleotides: TGTGCCAGCAGTGACTCGGCTAGCGGGGGCTACAATGAGCAGTTCTTC.

The chain has TRBV3-1 (or the pseudogene TRBV3-2) and TRBJ1-3; perhaps TRBD1 as D (6 bases). The CDR3 is 17 residues long. The V end was cut by 1 base, the J end by 3 bases, with 16 bases between. The germline V gene has CDR1 LGHDT and CDR2 YNNKEL (reference sequence). This chain's CDR3 is CASSQALQGSLGNTIYF. The CDR3 coding sequence is TGTGCCAGCAGCCAAGCCTTACAGGGATCTCTTGGAAACACCATATATTTT.